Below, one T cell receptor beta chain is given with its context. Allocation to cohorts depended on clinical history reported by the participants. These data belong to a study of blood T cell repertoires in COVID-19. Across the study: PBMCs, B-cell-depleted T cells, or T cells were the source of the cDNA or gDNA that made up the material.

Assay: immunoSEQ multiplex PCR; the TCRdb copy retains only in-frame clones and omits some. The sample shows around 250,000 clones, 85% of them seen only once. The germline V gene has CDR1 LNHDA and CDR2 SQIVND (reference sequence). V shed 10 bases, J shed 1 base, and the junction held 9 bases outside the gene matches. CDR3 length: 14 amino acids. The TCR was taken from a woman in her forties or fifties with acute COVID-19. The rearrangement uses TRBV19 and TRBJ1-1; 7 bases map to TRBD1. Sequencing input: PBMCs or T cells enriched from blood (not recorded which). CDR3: CATFTGTANTEAFF. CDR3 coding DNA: TGTGCCACCTTTACAGGGACAGCGAACACTGAAGCTTTCTTT.